This TCR beta chain was retrieved from a study of T cell changes during pregnancy in multiple sclerosis. Measured with immunoSEQ multiplex PCR; TCRdb has only the in-frame clones, and not every one. Here the sample spans around 100,000 clones, 80% to 95% being singletons. V shed 8 bases and J shed 3 bases, with 19 bases lying between them. Germline V gene sequence: CDR1 MDHEN, CDR2 SYDVKM. This CDR3 has 15 amino acids. The starting material was peripheral blood, obtained after pregnancy. The chain links TRBV28 to TRBJ1-1; possibly TRBD1 for D (6 bases). This clonotype was obtained from a female donor with multiple sclerosis, enrolled in a pregnancy study. The CDR3 loop is CASAKGRGAHTEAFF. In DNA, the CDR3 is TGTGCCAGCGCTAAGGGGCGGGGGGCCCACACTGAAGCTTTCTTT.